This is a list of T cell receptor beta chains from one sample in a study of blood T cell repertoires in COVID-19. Data came from immunoSEQ multiplex PCR; TCRdb stores just in-frame clones and leaves some out. The sample lists 35,000 or so clones, 85% to 95% occurring once. Material for sequencing was peripheral blood. The receptors shown here come from a man aged 55-75 years with active or convalescent COVID-19. CDR3s include the opening cysteine and the closing phenylalanine or tryptophan. Each record gives: J gene, clone size, D gene, V gene, CDR3 protein, CDR3 DNA. The D gene is left open where the match is weak. Some rows mark clone size as missing; the rest say once, few, many or name a class of expanded clone.

>TRBJ2-1|.|.|TRBV11-2
CASSPPGVLYNEQFF
TGTGCCAGCAGCCCCCCCGGGGTCCTCTACAATGAGCAGTTCTTC
>TRBJ1-2|.|.|TRBV6-2/TRBV6-3
CASSYSTGSLGGYTF
TGTGCCAGCAGTTACTCGACGGGTTCTCTAGGTGGCTACACCTTC
>TRBJ1-1|.|.|TRBV7-9
CASSLSQGNTEAFF
TGTGCCAGCAGTCTTAGTCAGGGGAACACTGAAGCTTTCTTT
>TRBJ2-5|.|.|TRBV7-3
CASSPQHIGETQYF
TGTGCCAGCAGCCCTCAGCATATCGGGGAGACCCAGTACTTC
>TRBJ2-7|.|TRBD2|TRBV7-9
CASSFPGTSGSYEQYF
TGTGCCAGCAGCTTTCCCGGGACTAGCGGATCCTACGAGCAGTACTTC
>TRBJ2-3|.|TRBD2|TRBV9
CASSPIRAGGEPDTQYF
TGTGCCAGCAGCCCTATAAGAGCGGGAGGGGAGCCAGATACGCAGTATTTT
>TRBJ2-7|.|TRBD2|TRBV7-2
CASSPQSGRGEQYF
TGTGCCAGCAGCCCCCAAAGCGGGAGGGGCGAGCAGTACTTC
>TRBJ1-2|.|TRBD1|TRBV10-3
CAISGRTGKFYGYTF
TGTGCCATCAGTGGTAGGACAGGGAAGTTCTATGGCTACACCTTC
>TRBJ1-5|.|.|TRBV10-3
CAIRDKNSNQPQHF
TGTGCCATCAGGGACAAAAATAGCAATCAGCCCCAGCATTTT
>TRBJ2-3|.|.|TRBV9
CASSVVPLGTDTQYF
TGTGCCAGCAGCGTAGTCCCACTGGGCACAGATACGCAGTATTTT
>TRBJ2-1|.|.|TRBV7-3
CASSLWQGLYNEQFF
TGTGCCAGCAGCTTATGGCAGGGTCTCTACAATGAGCAGTTCTTC
>TRBJ2-4|.|.|TRBV5-1
CASSLVGGAGHIQYF
TGCGCCAGCAGCTTGGTAGGAGGGGCCGGGCACATTCAGTACTTC
>TRBJ1-2|.|TRBD1|TRBV29-1
CSASFPRDRAYGYTF
TGCAGCGCTTCCTTCCCGCGGGACAGGGCCTATGGCTACACCTTC
>TRBJ1-2|.|TRBD1|TRBV7-2
CASSLPRGGTVYGYTF
TGTGCCAGCAGCTTACCCCGAGGGGGGACAGTCTATGGCTACACCTTC
>TRBJ1-5|once|.|TRBV19
CASSITGFSQPQHF
TGTGCCAGTAGTATAACGGGGTTCTCTCAGCCCCAGCATTTT
>TRBJ1-5|.|TRBD1|TRBV11-2
CASSRRDRAYSNQPQHF
TGTGCCAGCAGCCGCCGTGACAGGGCTTACAGCAATCAGCCCCAGCATTTT
>TRBJ2-7|.|TRBD1|TRBV12-3/TRBV12-4
CASSFDRAYEQYF
TGTGCCAGCAGTTTTGACAGGGCCTACGAGCAGTACTTC
>TRBJ2-2|.|TRBD1|TRBV6-5
CASRLRQGAGELFF
TGTGCCAGCAGACTTCGACAGGGGGCCGGGGAGCTGTTTTTT
>TRBJ1-1|.|.|TRBV24-1
CATSERLNTEAFF
TGTGCCACCAGTGAGCGGCTTAACACTGAAGCTTTCTTT
>TRBJ2-5|.|.|TRBV5-1
CASTDSQETQYF
TGCGCCAGCACGGACAGCCAAGAGACCCAGTACTTC
>TRBJ2-3|.|TRBD2|TRBV10-1
CASRRRPSGTFTDTQYF
TGCGCCAGCCGACGAAGGCCGAGCGGGACTTTCACAGATACGCAGTATTTT
>TRBJ1-1|.|.|TRBV9
CASSVDGITEAFF
TGTGCCAGCAGCGTTGACGGGATCACTGAAGCTTTCTTT
>TRBJ2-3|once|TRBD2|TRBV5-1
CASSFSYFPGLAGGTDTQYF
TGCGCCAGCAGCTTTTCCTACTTCCCGGGACTAGCGGGGGGCACAGATACGCAGTATTTT
>TRBJ2-3|.|.|TRBV9
CASSEGGGAPLGTQYF
TGTGCCAGCAGCGAGGGAGGGGGGGCCCCTTTGGGTACGCAGTATTTT
>TRBJ2-7|.|TRBD2|TRBV18
CASSPGIAGAGEQYF
TGTGCCAGCTCACCTGGTATTGCGGGAGCAGGCGAGCAGTACTTC
>TRBJ2-6|.|.|TRBV5-8
CASSAGLSGANVLTF
TGTGCCAGCAGCGCGGGCCTTTCTGGGGCCAACGTCCTGACTTTC
>TRBJ1-2|.|TRBD1|TRBV5-1
CASSSSGTGGAKTF
TGCGCCAGCAGCTCCTCCGGGACAGGGGGCGCGAAGACCTTC
>TRBJ2-7|.|TRBD1|TRBV5-5
CASSLVPGGTYEQYF
TGTGCCAGCAGCTTGGTCCCAGGGGGAACCTACGAGCAGTACTTC
>TRBJ2-7|.|TRBD2|TRBV6-5
CASSSYGLAGEYEQYF
TGTGCCAGCAGTTCATACGGACTAGCGGGAGAATACGAGCAGTACTTC
>TRBJ1-3|.|.|TRBV24-1
CATSESKGRVGNTIYF
TGTGCCACCAGTGAGTCAAAGGGGCGCGTTGGAAACACCATATATTTT
>TRBJ1-5|.|TRBD1|TRBV18
CASSPNGQGVNQPQHF
TGTGCCAGCTCACCCAACGGACAGGGGGTAAATCAGCCCCAGCATTTT
>TRBJ1-1|.|TRBD1|TRBV18
CASSLRQGASTEAFF
TGTGCCAGCTCACTACGACAGGGGGCATCGACTGAAGCTTTCTTT
>TRBJ1-1|.|.|TRBV7-2
CASRLLTNTEAFF
TGTGCCAGCAGGCTACTAACTAACACTGAAGCTTTCTTT
>TRBJ2-1|.|TRBD1|TRBV5-1
CASSLSLRGRSSYNEQFF
TGCGCCAGCAGCTTGTCCCTCAGGGGGCGATCCTCCTACAATGAGCAGTTCTTC